This entry describes one TCR beta chain. V was trimmed by 8 bases and J by 3 bases, leaving 11 bases between them. In germline, CDR1 is LNHDA, CDR2 SQIVND (reference sequence). The CDR3 has 13 residues. This entry belongs to a study of blood T cell repertoires in COVID-19. Study-wide context: Both acute and convalescent COVID-19 samples were obtained from the United States, Italy and Spain. Sample material is recorded as cDNA or gDNA derived from T cells, B-cell-depleted T cells, or PBMCs.

Clones were read by immunoSEQ multiplex PCR, and TCRdb kept only the in-frame ones, dropping some. Here the sample spans about 130,000 clones, roughly four fifths being singletons. Input material: peripheral blood. The source is a human donor in a cohort sampled during active COVID-19. This chain connects TRBV19 to TRBJ2-1, with D maybe TRBD1 (6 bases). This CDR3 is CASGVDSYNEQFF. The CDR3 region has the DNA TGTGCCAGTGGTGTGGACAGCTACAATGAGCAGTTCTTC.